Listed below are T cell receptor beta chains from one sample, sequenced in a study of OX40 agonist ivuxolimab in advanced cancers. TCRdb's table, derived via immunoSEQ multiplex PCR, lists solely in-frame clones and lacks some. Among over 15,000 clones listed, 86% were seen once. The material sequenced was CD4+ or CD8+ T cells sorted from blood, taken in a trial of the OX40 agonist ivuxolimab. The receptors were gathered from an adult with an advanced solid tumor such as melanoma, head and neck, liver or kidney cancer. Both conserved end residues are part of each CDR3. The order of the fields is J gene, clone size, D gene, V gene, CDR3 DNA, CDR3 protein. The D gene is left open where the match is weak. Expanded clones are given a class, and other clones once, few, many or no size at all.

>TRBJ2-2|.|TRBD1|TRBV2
TGTGCCAGCAGACCCAGGACAGGGGGCAACGGGGAGCTGTTTTTT
CASRPRTGGNGELFF
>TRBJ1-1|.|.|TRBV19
TGTGCCAGTAGTAATCCAGGGATAGGGTGGGGCACTGAAGCTTTCTTT
CASSNPGIGWGTEAFF
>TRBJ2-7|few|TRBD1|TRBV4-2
TGTGCCAGCAGCTATACCGGGACAGCGGTCTACGAGCAGTACTTC
CASSYTGTAVYEQYF
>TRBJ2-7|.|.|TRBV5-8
TGTGCCAGCAGCTTGTATAACCTCTACGAGCAGTACTTC
CASSLYNLYEQYF
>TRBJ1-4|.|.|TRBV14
TGTGCCAGCAGCCAAATACAGGGAGTCAATGAAAAACTGTTTTTT
CASSQIQGVNEKLFF
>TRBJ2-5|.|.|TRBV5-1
TGCGCCAGCGGGCGGGACCAAGAGACCCAGTACTTC
CASGRDQETQYF
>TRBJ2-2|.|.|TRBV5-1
TGCGCCAGCAGCTTGGCCCCTTTCAGTGCTAACACCGGGGAGCTGTTTTTT
CASSLAPFSANTGELFF
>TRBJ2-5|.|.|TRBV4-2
TGTGCCAGCAGCCCCGGGACGTATCAAGAGACCCAGTACTTC
CASSPGTYQETQYF
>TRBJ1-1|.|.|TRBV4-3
TGCGCCAGCAGTATACAGGGACGGACTGAAGCTTTCTTT
CASSIQGRTEAFF
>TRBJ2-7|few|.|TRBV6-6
TGTGCCAGCAGGAAAGAGAAGGAGCAGTACTTC
CASRKEKEQYF
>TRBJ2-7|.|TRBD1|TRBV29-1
TGCAGCACAAAAGGGGGGACAGGGCGATACGAGCAGTACTTC
CSTKGGTGRYEQYF
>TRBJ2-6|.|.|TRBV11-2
TGTGCCAGCAGCTTCGATCCTGGGGCCAACGTCCTGACTTTC
CASSFDPGANVLTF
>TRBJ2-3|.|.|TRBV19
TGTGCCAGTAGTATAGGGGCGAGCGCAGATACGCAGTATTTT
CASSIGASADTQYF
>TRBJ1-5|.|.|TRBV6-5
TGTGCCAGCAGTCCGACATCTAGCAATCAGCCCCAGCATTTT
CASSPTSSNQPQHF
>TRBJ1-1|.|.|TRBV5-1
TGCGCCAGCAGAATAGGGGTTATGAACACTGAAGCTTTCTTT
CASRIGVMNTEAFF
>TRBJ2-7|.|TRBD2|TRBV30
TGTGCCTGGAGTGTAATTAGCGGGGGTAAATACGAGCAGTACTTC
CAWSVISGGKYEQYF
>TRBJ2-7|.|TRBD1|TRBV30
TGTGCCTGGAGAAGGACAGGGACTTCCTACGAGCAGTACTTC
CAWRRTGTSYEQYF
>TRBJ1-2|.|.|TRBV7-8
TGTGCCAGCAGCTCTGAAGGCCACGGGACGGGATATGGCTACACCTTC
CASSSEGHGTGYGYTF
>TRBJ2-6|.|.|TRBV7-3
TGTGCCAGCAGCTTAGTCGGGTCGGCCAACGTCCTGACTTTC
CASSLVGSANVLTF
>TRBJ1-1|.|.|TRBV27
TGTGCCAGCAGTTTATATATGAACACTGAAGCTTTCTTT
CASSLYMNTEAFF
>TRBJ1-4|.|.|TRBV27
TGTGCCAGCAGTTTATTGCCAATTGAAAAACTGTTTTTT
CASSLLPIEKLFF
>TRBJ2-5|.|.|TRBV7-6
TGTGCCAGCAGCCCAGACGGCCCACCCCAGTACTTC
CASSPDGPPQYF
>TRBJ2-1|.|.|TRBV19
TGTGCCAGTACCGGGACTGGCCACATAAATGAGCAGTTCTTC
CASTGTGHINEQFF
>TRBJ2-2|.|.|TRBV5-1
TGCGCCAGCAGCTTGGTTCCAGATAACACCGGGGAGCTGTTTTTT
CASSLVPDNTGELFF
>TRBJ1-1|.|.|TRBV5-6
TGTGCCAGCAGCTCCCCGGTGGATGGGAACACTGAAGCTTTCTTT
CASSSPVDGNTEAFF
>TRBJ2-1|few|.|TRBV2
TGTGCCAGCAGGGAACAGCTCACCTACAATGAGCAGTTCTTC
CASREQLTYNEQFF